The next 28 T cell receptor beta chains were all read from a single sample in a study of blood T cell repertoires in COVID-19. Sequenced by immunoSEQ multiplex PCR; TCRdb stores in-frame clones only, minus some. The table has roughly 80,000 clones, around 82% seen once. Sequenced sample: peripheral blood. These receptors all come from a human donor in a cohort sampled during active COVID-19.

J is TRBJ1-6 and V is TRBV5-4, with D tentatively TRBD1 (5 bases). This CDR3 is built from 13 residues. Trimming removed 3 bases from V and 10 bases from J, with 11 bases in between. CDR1 and CDR2 from the germline V gene are SGHNT and YYREEE (reference sequence). The CDR3 coding sequence is TGTGCCAGCAGCTGGCGGGGGGACTCACCCCTCCACTTT. It specifies CASSWRGDSPLHF.

This chain links TRBV7-3 with TRBJ2-3; 11 bases are shared with TRBD1. Germline assignment: CDR1 SGHTA and CDR2 FQGTGA. The CDR3 runs 14 residues. The J segment lost 5 bases and the V segment lost 5 bases, leaving 3 bases of the junction unmatched. The CDR3 DNA follows: TGTGCCAGCAGCCGGACAGGGGGCAGAGATACGCAGTATTTT. Its protein product is CASSRTGGRDTQYF.

This clone appeared a single time. The chain uses TRBV19 and TRBJ2-2; a possible D gene is TRBD1 (7 bases). Germline V gene lookup returns CDR1 LNHDA and CDR2 SQIVND (reference sequence). The CDR3 contains 16 residues. V gave up 4 bases and J gave up 5 bases, with 17 bases separating them. Written as DNA, the CDR3 is TGTGCCAGTAGTAAAGGTTTGGCAGGGGGGACCGGGGAGCTGTTTTTT. It yields the protein CASSKGLAGGTGELFF.

The V call is TRBV9, the J call TRBJ1-1; maybe TRBD1 (5 bases). Trimming left V 0 bases short and J 2 bases short, with 23 bases between. Germline CDR1 reads SGDLS; CDR2 reads YYNGEE. The CDR3 has 19 residues. The chain's CDR3 is CASSVDRDRQHLLNTEAFF. CDR3 nucleotide sequence: TGTGCCAGCAGCGTAGACCGTGACAGACAACACTTACTAAACACTGAAGCTTTCTTT. Variable domain in full (rest from reference TRBV9 and TRBJ1-1): DSGVTQTPKHLITATGQRVTLRCSPRSGDLSVYWYQQSLDQGLQFLIQYYNGEERAKGNILERFSAQQFPDLHSELNLSSLELGDSALYFCASSVDRDRQHLLNTEAFFGQGTRLTVV.

This rearrangement joins TRBV5-4 to TRBJ1-4, with 7 nucleotides matching TRBD1. CDR1 is SGHNT and CDR2 is YYREEE in the germline V gene (reference sequence). V shed 3 bases, J shed 7 bases, and the junction held 6 bases outside the gene matches. This CDR3 contains 14 residues. The CDR3, as DNA: TGTGCCAGCAGCTCCAGACAGGGAAGTGAAAAACTGTTTTTT. It encodes CASSSRQGSEKLFF.

This clone occurred once. The gene calls are TRBV19 and TRBJ2-1, with 11 bases aligning to TRBD2. The germline V gene has CDR1 LNHDA and CDR2 SQIVND (reference sequence). The V segment lost 4 bases and the J segment 7 bases; nucleotides outside the gene matches: 9. The CDR3 consists of 16 residues. CDR3 amino acids: CASSTLSGGAGNEQFF. CDR3 DNA: TGTGCCAGTAGTACCCTTAGCGGGGGGGCTGGAAATGAGCAGTTCTTC.

J is TRBJ2-7 and V is TRBV9; 8 bases agree with TRBD2. Trimming removed 7 bases from V and 1 base from J; junction bases left unmatched: 7. This CDR3 contains 14 residues. Germline values: CDR1 SGDLS, CDR2 YYNGEE. In DNA, the CDR3 is TGTGCCAGCGCGGGAGGCAGAACTTCCTACGAGCAGTACTTC. Encoded protein: CASAGGRTSYEQYF.

The rearrangement uses TRBV19 and TRBJ2-3, with TRBD1 identical over 10 bases. The trim removed 6 bases at V and 3 bases at J, leaving 3 bases unmatched. Looked up from germline, CDR1 is LNHDA and CDR2 is SQIVND (reference sequence). This CDR3 is built from 14 residues. CDR3 sequence: CASRRTGGTDTQYF. CDR3 sequence (DNA): TGTGCCAGTAGAAGGACAGGGGGGACAGATACGCAGTATTTT.

V and J are TRBV5-1 and TRBJ2-3; TRBD2 agrees at 7 bases. The CDR3 has 16 residues. Germline CDR1 SGHRS, CDR2 YFSETQ. Trimming at V came to 5 bases and at J to 0 bases, leaving 9 bases not matched to a gene. The CDR3 DNA is TGCGCCAGCAGTCCACGTCGGGGAGGGAGCACAGATACGCAGTATTTT. Protein product: CASSPRRGGSTDTQYF. Complete variable domain (other parts from reference TRBV5-1 and TRBJ2-3): KAGVTQTPRYLIKTRGQQVTLSCSPISGHRSVSWYQQTPGQGLQFLFEYFSETQRNKGNFPGRFSGRQFSNSRSEMNVSTLELGDSALYLCASSPRRGGSTDTQYFGPGTRLTVL.

Concerning this clone itself: This sample also contains other DNA sequences that code for the same CDR3. J is TRBJ1-1 and V is TRBV5-1; the D gene is possibly TRBD1 (5 bases). Germline CDR1 and CDR2: SGHRS and YFSETQ. This CDR3 spans 13 amino acids. Trimming removed 5 bases from V and 1 base from J, with 9 bases in between. For the CDR3, the DNA is TGCGCCAGCAGAACACAGGAGAACACTGAAGCTTTCTTT. It is translated as CASRTQENTEAFF.

This chain uses TRBV9 with TRBJ2-1; D not resolved. This CDR3 has 17 residues. The germline gives CDR1 SGDLS, CDR2 YYNGEE. V dropped 3 bases and J dropped 1 base, with 17 bases sitting between them. The DNA for the CDR3 is TGTGCCAGCAGCGGAGACCCAAGACTGGCGTCCTACAATGAGCAGTTCTTC. Its translation: CASSGDPRLASYNEQFF.

J is TRBJ1-5 and V is TRBV5-6; 7 positions agree with TRBD1. This CDR3 comprises 14 residues. The trim removed 2 bases at V and 3 bases at J, leaving 2 bases unmatched. Germline CDR1 SGHDT, CDR2 YYEEEE. This CDR3 is CASSLQGINQPQHF. Here the CDR3 DNA reads TGTGCCAGCAGCTTACAGGGGATCAATCAGCCCCAGCATTTT.

This chain links TRBV7-9 with TRBJ2-1, with 8 positions matching TRBD2. Looked up from germline, CDR1 is SEHNR and CDR2 is FQNEAQ (reference sequence). The CDR3 length is 14 residues. The junction had 12 bases not matched to a gene; V was cut back by 11 bases and J by 6 bases. This chain's CDR3 is CASPTSGLGNEQFF. The DNA of the CDR3 is TGTGCCTCCCCAACTAGCGGTCTCGGCAATGAGCAGTTCTTC. The full variable domain, its missing parts supplied by reference TRBV7-9 and TRBJ2-1, is DTGVSQNPRHKITKRGQNVTFRCDPISEHNRLYWYRQTLGQGPEFLTYFQNEAQLEKSRLLSDRFSAERPKGSFSTLEIQRTEQGDSAMYLCASPTSGLGNEQFFGPGTRLTVL.

This clone was detected once. The gene calls are TRBV19 and TRBJ2-3; 10 bases are a match to TRBD1. Germline CDR1 is LNHDA and CDR2 is SQIVND (reference sequence). The length of the CDR3 is 17 residues. V trimming: 3 bases; J trimming: 2 bases; junction bases outside the gene matches: 8. The CDR3 nucleotides read TGTGCCAGTAGTATCCTCACCGGGACAGGGGTCACAGATACGCAGTATTTT. This sequence encodes CASSILTGTGVTDTQYF.

The chain links TRBV10-2 to TRBJ1-1, with D uncertain. The CDR3 is 14 residues long. The V end lost 0 bases, the J end lost 1 base, and 6 bases lay between the germline ends. Looked up from germline, CDR1 is WSHSY and CDR2 is SAAADI. In DNA form, the CDR3 reads TGCGCCAGCAGTGAGTCGGGGAGGAACACTGAAGCTTTCTTT. Its protein is CASSESGRNTEAFF.

The V gene is TRBV28, the J gene TRBJ2-7; 7 nucleotides align to TRBD2. CDR1 is MDHEN and CDR2 is SYDVKM in the germline V gene. V lost 10 bases, J lost 0 bases, and 6 bases stayed unmatched. CDR3 length equals 13 residues. Here the CDR3 reads CAIRPGGSYEQYF. The CDR3 DNA reads TGTGCCATCCGTCCGGGGGGCTCCTACGAGCAGTACTTC.

In its sample, this clone was seen once. CDR3 amino acids: CASSSRPNNEKLFF. In DNA, the CDR3 is TGTGCCAGCAGCTCCAGGCCCAATAATGAAAAACTGTTTTTT. The chain recombines TRBV7-9 with TRBJ1-4; D is ambiguous. CDR3 length: 14 residues. V lost 4 bases and J lost 4, with 10 bases in between. Germline CDR1 SEHNR, CDR2 FQNEAQ (reference sequence).

The genes are TRBV5-5 and TRBJ2-2, with D uncertain. The ends were cut back, 3 bases at V and 4 bases at J, with 10 bases in the middle. Germline CDR1 is SGHKS and CDR2 is YYEKEE (reference sequence). The CDR3 spans 14 residues. In DNA form, the CDR3 reads TGTGCCAGCAGCTACGCTACCTTCACCGGGGAGCTGTTTTTT. As protein: CASSYATFTGELFF.

The CDR3 spells CAISSLLPTGGTEAFF. The CDR3 DNA follows: TGTGCCATCAGTTCCCTACTTCCAACAGGGGGGACTGAAGCTTTCTTT. V usage is TRBV10-3 and J usage is TRBJ1-1, with 8 bases that match TRBD1. Losses at the gene ends were 5 bases for V and 5 bases for J; bases not matched to a gene: 13. This CDR3 is built from 16 residues. Germline loops: CDR1 ENHRY, CDR2 SYGVKD.

The CDR3 sequence: CASSPGTGTYNEQFF. CDR3 nucleotides: TGTGCCAGCAGCCCCGGGACAGGGACCTACAATGAGCAGTTCTTC. The chain is built from TRBV3-1 (or the pseudogene TRBV3-2) and TRBJ2-1; 9 positions agree with TRBD1. With 4 bases clipped from V and 2 bases from J, the junction kept 3 bases outside the gene matches. CDR3 length: 15 residues. The V gene's germline CDR1 is LGHDT and CDR2 YNNKEL (reference sequence).

In its sample, this clone was seen once. The genes are TRBV18 and TRBJ2-5, with D maybe TRBD2 (5 bases). Germline CDR1 and CDR2: KGHSH and LQKENI. The CDR3 is 12 amino acids. V lost 4 bases and J lost 5, with 8 bases in between. The chain's CDR3 is CASSRREETQYF. The CDR3 region has the DNA TGTGCCAGCTCACGTAGGGAGGAGACCCAGTACTTC.

V and J are TRBV18 and TRBJ2-3; TRBD1 is a possible D gene (6 bases). Trimming cost V 6 bases and J 2 bases, with 15 bases left between them. The CDR3 sequence is 15 residues long. The V gene's germline CDR1 is KGHSH and CDR2 LQKENI. In DNA, the CDR3 is TGTGCCAGCTCCCCAAGGACAGATAACACAGATACGCAGTATTTT. As protein: CASSPRTDNTDTQYF.

V usage is TRBV5-4 and J usage is TRBJ2-3; TRBD2 aligns across 8 bases. CDR3 size: 16 residues. The germline V gene has CDR1 SGHNT and CDR2 YYREEE (reference sequence). The V gene end was trimmed by 0 bases and the J gene end by 2 bases; junction bases not matched to a gene: 5. This chain's CDR3 is CASSLGRGVYTDTQYF. The DNA for the CDR3 is TGTGCCAGCAGCTTGGGGCGGGGGGTGTACACAGATACGCAGTATTTT. The variable domain in full, with the rest retrieved from reference TRBV5-4 and TRBJ2-3, is ETGVTQSPTHLIKTRGQQVTLRCSSQSGHNTVSWYQQALGQGPQFIFQYYREEENGRGNFPPRFSGLQFPNYSSELNVNALELDDSALYLCASSLGRGVYTDTQYFGPGTRLTVL.

This rearrangement joins TRBV11-2 to TRBJ1-5; 12 bases map to TRBD1. Unmatched junction bases numbered 3, after V lost 0 bases and J lost 6 bases. The CDR3 totals 16 residues. Germline lookup yields CDR1 SGHAT and CDR2 FQNNGV. CDR3 sequence: CASSLDGTGGFQPQHF. The CDR3 bases are TGTGCCAGCAGCTTAGACGGGACAGGGGGCTTTCAGCCCCAGCATTTT.

This rearrangement joins TRBV4-1 to TRBJ2-7, with 9 bases identical to TRBD2. CDR1 is MGHRA and CDR2 is YSYEKL in the germline V gene. The CDR3 has 16 residues. Unmatched junction bases numbered 7, after V lost 0 bases and J lost 4 bases. Written as DNA, the CDR3 is TGCGCCAGCAGCCAAGAGGGGGCGGGGGGGCCTTACGAGCAGTACTTC. This gives the protein CASSQEGAGGPYEQYF.

The rearrangement joins TRBV7-2 to TRBJ1-2; no firm D call. The CDR3 is 12 residues long. CDR1 is SGHTA, CDR2 FQGNSA, per germline. V lost 4 bases and J 7 bases, leaving 10 bases between the germline ends. In DNA, the CDR3 is TGTGCCAGCAGCTGGAGCACGGGTGGCTACACCTTC. It encodes CASSWSTGGYTF.

This chain uses TRBV27 with TRBJ2-2; D might be TRBD2 (6 bases). This CDR3 comprises 17 residues. V was pared by 1 base and J by 6 bases, with 18 bases between. Germline CDR1 and CDR2: MNHEY and SMNVEV (reference sequence). CDR3 in amino acids: CASSLYRGGGYAGELFF. The CDR3 DNA reads as TGTGCCAGCAGTTTATACCGGGGAGGAGGGTACGCCGGGGAGCTGTTTTTT.

The chain carries TRBV7-9 and TRBJ2-1; 8 bases align to TRBD2. V lost 3 bases to trimming and J lost 3 bases; unmatched junction nucleotides: 4. Germline V CDR1 and CDR2: SEHNR, FQNEAQ (reference sequence). The CDR3 has 15 residues. The chain's CDR3 is CASSLVAGSYNEQFF. The CDR3 bases are TGTGCCAGCAGCTTGGTAGCGGGGAGCTACAATGAGCAGTTCTTC.